These 21 T cell receptor beta chains share one sample of origin, sequenced in a study of T cell changes during pregnancy in multiple sclerosis. Data came from immunoSEQ multiplex PCR; TCRdb stores just in-frame clones and leaves some out. In the table there are about 40,000 clones, roughly 90% of which are singletons. This specimen consisted of CD8+ T cells from peripheral blood mononuclear cells, obtained before pregnancy. Receptors originate from a female donor with multiple sclerosis, enrolled in a pregnancy study.

In nucleotides, the CDR3 is TGTGCCAGCAGTGAAGCGCCGACGGGGGAGACCCAGTACTTC. It encodes CASSEAPTGETQYF. J is TRBJ2-5 and V is TRBV6-1, with TRBD2 as a possible D gene (5 bases). The CDR3 is made up of 14 amino acids. The germline CDR1 and CDR2 sequences are MNHNS and SASEGT. V was trimmed by 0 bases and J by 5 bases, leaving 10 bases between them.

V usage is TRBV7-8 and J usage is TRBJ2-2, with 12 nucleotides matching TRBD2. The CDR3 has 19 residues. Germline loops: CDR1 SGHVS, CDR2 FQNEAQ. With V trimmed by 1 base and J by 4 bases, 10 bases remained unmatched. The DNA of the CDR3 is TGTGCCAGCAGCTTAGGGACGGGGCTAGCGGGAGGGCCCACCGGGGAGCTGTTTTTT. Amino acid sequence: CASSLGTGLAGGPTGELFF.

Regarding this clone: At one end, the junction sequence differs from germline, possibly due to a read error. Here the CDR3 DNA reads TGTGCTAGCAGCTTAGGGAGCGACTACGAGCAGTACTTC. It translates to CASSLGSDYEQYF. The chain is built from TRBV7-7 and TRBJ2-7, with a weak D call TRBD2 (5 bases). CDR1 and CDR2 (germline): SSHAT, FNYEAQ (reference sequence). CDR3 length equals 13 residues. Drawing the rest from reference TRBV7-7 and TRBJ2-7, the complete variable domain is GAGVSQSPRYKVTKRGQDVTLRCDPISSHATLYWYQQALGQGPEFLTYFNYEAQPDKSGLPSDRFSAERPEGSISTLTIQRTEQRDSAMYRCASSLGSDYEQYFGPGTRLTVT.

This chain joins TRBV28 and TRBJ2-5; TRBD2 is a possible D gene (6 bases). Germline V gene lookup returns CDR1 MDHEN and CDR2 SYDVKM. V was pared by 5 bases and J by 2 bases, with 12 bases between. The CDR3 totals 14 residues. The CDR3: CASSPGTGQETQYF. The CDR3 DNA sequence: TGTGCCAGCAGTCCCGGGACTGGGCAAGAGACCCAGTACTTC.

The chain combines TRBV27 with TRBJ2-1; TRBD2 might be the D (6 bases). There are 14 residues in the CDR3. Between the trimmed V and J ends, which lost 6 bases and 4 bases, there was a span of 13 bases. Germline-derived CDR1 and CDR2 are MNHEY and SMNVEV (reference sequence). The CDR3 bases are TGTGCCAGCAGCCCTGGAGGGCTTTACAATGAGCAGTTCTTC. Translated, it gives CASSPGGLYNEQFF.

Notes on this clone: This sample includes further DNA sequences coding for the same CDR3. This chain joins TRBV7-9 and TRBJ2-1, with a possible D match to TRBD2 (5 bases). The CDR3 runs 14 residues. In germline, CDR1 is SEHNR, CDR2 FQNEAQ (reference sequence). V was cut by 3 bases and J by 0 bases, with 6 bases left in between. CDR3 residues: CASSLAGSYNEQFF. The CDR3 nucleotides are TGTGCCAGCAGCTTGGCGGGCTCCTACAATGAGCAGTTCTTC.

The J gene is TRBJ2-7, the V gene TRBV6-5; 11 nucleotides agree with TRBD2. V shed 2 bases, J shed 6 bases, and the junction held 3 bases outside the gene matches. The CDR3 extends over 14 amino acids. Germline lookup yields CDR1 MNHEY and CDR2 SVGAGI. CDR3 bases: TGTGCCAGCAGTTACGGGACTAGCGGACCCGAGCAGTACTTC. It yields the protein CASSYGTSGPEQYF.

This chain's CDR3 is CASSLLAGGFEQYF. The CDR3 DNA reads TGTGCCAGCAGTTTACTAGCGGGAGGCTTCGAGCAGTACTTC. The chain joins TRBV6-6 to TRBJ2-7; 12 bases are a match to TRBD2. The CDR3 spans 14 residues. Per germline, CDR1 MNHNY and CDR2 SVGAGI (reference sequence). V trimming: 4 bases; J trimming: 6 bases; junction bases outside the gene matches: 4.

The rearrangement uses TRBV6-6 and TRBJ1-2, with TRBD1 as a possible D gene (6 bases). The CDR3 covers 16 residues. Per the germline V gene, CDR1 is MNHNY and CDR2 is SVGAGI (reference sequence). With 2 bases removed from V and 2 bases from J, the gap between germline ends came to 15 bases. The CDR3 nucleotides are TGTGCCAGCAGTTACGCCCCCACAGGGACCAACTATGGCTACACCTTC. Amino acid sequence: CASSYAPTGTNYGYTF.

The count of this clone is one. The V gene is TRBV27, the J gene TRBJ2-7; no clear D gene. This CDR3 has 13 amino acids. V lost 3 bases, J lost 2 bases, and 8 bases lay in between. Germline V gene data show CDR1 as MNHEY and CDR2 as SMNVEV (reference sequence). The CDR3 nucleotides are TGTGCCAGCAGTTTCTTGGGCCCCTACGAGCAGTACTTC. Protein product: CASSFLGPYEQYF.

The chain recombines TRBV4-1 with TRBJ2-7; 8 bases line up with TRBD1. CDR1 is MGHRA, CDR2 YSYEKL, per germline. V dropped 1 base and J dropped 5; count of bases not matched to a gene: 1. The CDR3 contains 13 residues. CDR3 sequence: CASSQVGQDEQYF. CDR3 sequence (DNA): TGCGCCAGCAGCCAAGTGGGACAGGACGAGCAGTACTTC.

The chain recombines TRBV28 with TRBJ2-7; D is perhaps TRBD1 (5 bases). The CDR3 loop spans 13 amino acids. Germline V gives CDR1 MDHEN, CDR2 SYDVKM. The V and J ends lost 4 bases and 6 bases respectively, with 13 bases between them. The CDR3 loop is CASSSRLTAEQYF. CDR3 coding DNA: TGTGCCAGCAGTTCCCGTTTGACAGCCGAGCAGTACTTC.

The chain recombines TRBV7-3 with TRBJ2-1; D may be TRBD2 (5 bases). Germline V gene lookup returns CDR1 SGHTA and CDR2 FQGTGA. V was cut by 1 base and J by 3 bases, with 7 bases left in between. The CDR3 is 14 amino acids. The CDR3 protein is CASSLNRDYNEQFF. The CDR3 DNA follows: TGTGCCAGCAGCTTAAACCGGGACTACAATGAGCAGTTCTTC.

This clone was picked up one time. This rearrangement joins TRBV7-9 to TRBJ1-2; D unresolved. CDR1 SEHNR and CDR2 FQNEAQ come from the germline V gene (reference sequence). V was cut by 4 bases and J by 7 bases, with 7 bases left in between. The length of the CDR3 is 11 residues. DNA for the CDR3: TGTGCCAGCAGCTCCGGTCGTGGCTACACCTTC. It yields the protein CASSSGRGYTF.

A word on this clone: One end of the junction is discordant with germline, which a read error may explain. The J gene is TRBJ2-7, the V gene TRBV27, with 8 positions matching TRBD2. The CDR3 runs to 14 residues. Germline lookup yields CDR1 MNHEY and CDR2 SMNVEV (reference sequence). Here the CDR3 DNA reads TGTGTCAGCGGGCGCGGGAGGATCTCAGACGAGCAGTACTTC. This codes for CVSGRGRISDEQYF.

This chain links TRBV28 with TRBJ2-7; 9 nucleotides agree with TRBD2. The CDR3 consists of 17 residues. CDR1 and CDR2 (germline): MDHEN, SYDVKM. J gave up 2 bases and V 7 bases, and 15 bases lay outside the gene matches. CDR3 residues: CASTSPGVAGDPYEQYF. The CDR3 nucleotides read TGTGCCAGCACCTCTCCAGGGGTAGCGGGAGACCCCTACGAGCAGTACTTC.

The V gene is TRBV4-3, the J gene TRBJ2-1; possible D gene TRBD1, 5 bases. The germline gives CDR1 LGHNA, CDR2 YSLEER. This CDR3 comprises 15 residues. V was clipped by 1 base and J by 4 bases, with 11 bases between them. CDR3 residues: CASSQGAGMYNEQFF. In nucleotides, the CDR3 is TGCGCCAGCAGCCAAGGCGCAGGGATGTACAATGAGCAGTTCTTC.

V is TRBV13 and J is TRBJ2-7, with 7 bases aligning to TRBD2. The CDR3 totals 15 residues. The germline V gene encodes CDR1 PRHDT and CDR2 FYEKMQ (reference sequence). The V gene end was trimmed by 4 bases and the J gene end by 4 bases; junction bases not matched to a gene: 10. CDR3 sequence (DNA): TGTGCCAGCAGCTCCCGGGGAGGGGTTTTTTACGAGCAGTACTTC. It yields the protein CASSSRGGVFYEQYF. The full variable domain, in which reference TRBV13 and TRBJ2-7 provide the parts outside the CDR3, is AAGVIQSPRHLIKEKRETATLKCYPIPRHDTVYWYQQGPGQDPQFLISFYEKMQSDKGSIPDRFSAQQFSDYHSELNMSSLELGDSALYFCASSSRGGVFYEQYFGPGTRLTVT.

V is TRBV7-6 and J is TRBJ2-1, with 9 bases aligning to TRBD1. Germline values: CDR1 SGHVS, CDR2 FNYEAQ. After removal of 2 bases from V and 8 bases from J, the junction contained 13 bases not matched to a gene. The CDR3 has 17 residues. Here the CDR3 DNA reads TGTGCCAGCAGCTTAAGGTCGGGTACGGGACAGGGCTATGAGCAGTTCTTC. This sequence encodes CASSLRSGTGQGYEQFF.

This chain links TRBV7-3 with TRBJ2-2; a weak D match, TRBD1 (6 bases). Germline V CDR1 and CDR2: SGHTA, FQGTGA. CDR3 length: 14 residues. The V end lost 5 bases, the J end lost 6 bases, and 13 bases lay between the germline ends. CDR3 loop: CASSAGQSSGELFF. CDR3 DNA sequence: TGTGCCAGCAGCGCCGGACAGTCTTCCGGGGAGCTGTTTTTT.

The gene calls are TRBV7-8 and TRBJ2-3, with D perhaps matching TRBD2 (6 bases). CDR3 length: 14 residues. Trimming removed 6 bases from V and 3 bases from J, with 13 bases in between. CDR1 is SGHVS, CDR2 FQNEAQ, per germline. CDR3: CASSKVGGTDTQYF. Here the CDR3 DNA reads TGTGCCAGCAGTAAGGTGGGGGGTACAGATACGCAGTATTTT.